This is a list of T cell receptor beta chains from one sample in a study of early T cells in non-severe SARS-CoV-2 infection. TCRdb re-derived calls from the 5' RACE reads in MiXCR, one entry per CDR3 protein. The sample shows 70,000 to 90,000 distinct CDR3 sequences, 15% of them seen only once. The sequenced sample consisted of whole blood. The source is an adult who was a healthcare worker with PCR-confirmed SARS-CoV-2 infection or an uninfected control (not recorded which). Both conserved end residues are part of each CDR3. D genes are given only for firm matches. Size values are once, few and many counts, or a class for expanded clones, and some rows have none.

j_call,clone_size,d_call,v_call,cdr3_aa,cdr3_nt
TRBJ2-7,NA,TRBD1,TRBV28,CASRTRDRVHEQYF,TGTGCCAGCAGGACCCGGGACAGGGTTCACGAGCAGTACTTC
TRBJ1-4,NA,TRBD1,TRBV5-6,CASSQGAGEKLFF,TGTGCCAGCAGCCAGGGGGCCGGTGAAAAACTGTTTTTT
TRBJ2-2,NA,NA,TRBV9,CASSPISDGTGELFF,TGTGCCAGCAGCCCGATCTCGGACGGAACCGGGGAGCTGTTTTTT
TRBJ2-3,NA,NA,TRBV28,CASTGLGIGSTDTQYF,TGTGCCAGCACCGGACTGGGTATCGGGAGCACAGATACGCAGTATTTT
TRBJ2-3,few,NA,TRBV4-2,CASSQGTDTDTQYF,TGTGCCAGCAGCCAAGGGACCGACACAGATACGCAGTATTTT
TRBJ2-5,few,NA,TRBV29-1,CSVAGTAQETQYF,TGCAGCGTCGCCGGGACGGCACAAGAGACCCAGTACTTC
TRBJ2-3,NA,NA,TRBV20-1,CSATTSEEDTQYF,TGCAGTGCTACTACTAGTGAGGAGGATACGCAGTATTTT
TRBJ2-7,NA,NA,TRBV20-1,CSASPRQGAHEQYF,TGCAGTGCTAGCCCGAGGCAGGGCGCGCACGAGCAGTACTTC
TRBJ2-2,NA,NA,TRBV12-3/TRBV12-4,CASSLSSGGELFF,TGTGCCAGCAGTTTGTCCTCCGGCGGGGAGCTGTTTTTT
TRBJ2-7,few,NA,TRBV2,CASRGETAYEQYF,TGTGCCAGCAGGGGGGAGACAGCCTACGAGCAGTACTTC
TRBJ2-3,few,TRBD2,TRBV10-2,CASSESGLASTDTQYF,TGCGCCAGCAGTGAGTCGGGACTAGCAAGCACAGATACGCAGTATTTT
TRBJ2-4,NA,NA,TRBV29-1,CSTRTALAKNIQYF,TGCAGCACACGGACAGCGCTAGCCAAAAACATTCAGTACTTC
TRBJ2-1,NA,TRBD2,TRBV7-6,CASSLRAGGTNEQFF,TGTGCCAGCAGCTTAAGGGCGGGGGGTACGAATGAGCAGTTCTTC
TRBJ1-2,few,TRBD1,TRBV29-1,CSVAGTGGYGYTF,TGCAGCGTTGCCGGGACAGGTGGATATGGCTACACCTTC
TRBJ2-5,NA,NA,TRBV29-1,CSVPDRASGETQYF,TGCAGCGTCCCCGACAGGGCAAGCGGGGAGACCCAGTACTTC
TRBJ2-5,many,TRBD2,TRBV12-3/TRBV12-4,CASNRAGPRETQYF,TGTGCCAGCAATCGAGCGGGGCCACGGGAGACCCAGTACTTC
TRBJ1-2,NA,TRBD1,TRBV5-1,CASSPGQERGYTF,TGCGCCAGCAGCCCTGGACAGGAGCGTGGCTACACCTTC
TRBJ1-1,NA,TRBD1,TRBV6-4,CASRDRGGEAFF,TGTGCCAGCAGAGACAGGGGCGGAGAAGCTTTCTTT
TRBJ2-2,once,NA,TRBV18,CASSPANTGELFF,TGTGCCAGCTCACCCGCGAACACCGGGGAGCTGTTTTTT
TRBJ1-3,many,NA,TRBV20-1,CSAGLSGNTIYF,TGCAGTGCCGGGCTCTCTGGAAACACCATATATTTT
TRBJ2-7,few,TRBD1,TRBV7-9,CASRTNRGPEQYF,TGTGCCAGCAGAACTAACAGGGGGCCAGAGCAGTACTTC
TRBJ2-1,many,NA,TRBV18,CASSPPLPNEQFF,TGTGCCAGCTCACCACCTCTTCCCAATGAGCAGTTCTTC
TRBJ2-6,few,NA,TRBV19,CASTIVRTGANVLTF,TGTGCCAGTACCATTGTGCGGACTGGGGCCAACGTCCTGACTTTC
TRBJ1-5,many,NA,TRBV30,CAWSRGAIPSNQPQHF,TGTGCCTGGAGTAGGGGGGCAATCCCTAGCAATCAGCCCCAGCATTTT
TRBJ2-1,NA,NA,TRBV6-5,CASSYRLEYNEQFF,TGTGCCAGCAGTTACCGTCTAGAATACAATGAGCAGTTCTTC
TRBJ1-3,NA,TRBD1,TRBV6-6,CASTLTGAYSGNTIYF,TGTGCCAGCACGTTAACAGGGGCCTACTCTGGAAACACCATATATTTT
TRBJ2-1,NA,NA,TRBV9,CASSGRPPLNDEQFF,TGTGCCAGCAGCGGACGACCTCCCCTGAACGATGAGCAGTTCTTC
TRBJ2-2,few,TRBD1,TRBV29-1,CSAQKRGTGGIGGELFF,TGCAGCGCTCAAAAACGTGGGACAGGGGGAATTGGCGGGGAGCTGTTTTTT
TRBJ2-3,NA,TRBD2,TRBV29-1,CSVSLAGGRDTQYF,TGCAGCGTCTCGCTAGCGGGAGGACGAGATACGCAGTATTTT
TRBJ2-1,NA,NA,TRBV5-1,CASSLYDEQFF,TGCGCCAGCAGCTTGTACGATGAGCAGTTCTTC
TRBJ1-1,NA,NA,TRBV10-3,CASGRGLNTEAFF,TGTGCCAGCGGGCGGGGGCTGAACACTGAAGCTTTCTTT
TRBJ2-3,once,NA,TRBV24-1,CATSQRLADTQYF,TGTGCCACCAGTCAGCGGCTAGCAGATACGCAGTATTTT
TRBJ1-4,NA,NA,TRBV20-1,CSAYRTWYGEKLFF,TGCAGTGCTTACAGGACCTGGTACGGTGAAAAACTGTTTTTT
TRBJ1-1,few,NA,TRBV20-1,CSASKGTEAFF,TGCAGTGCTAGTAAGGGAACTGAAGCTTTCTTT
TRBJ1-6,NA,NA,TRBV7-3,CASSLQYNSPLHF,TGTGCCAGCAGCTTACAATATAATTCACCCCTCCACTTT
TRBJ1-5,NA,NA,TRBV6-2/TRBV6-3,CASSYSFDTRYQPQHF,TGTGCCAGCAGTTACTCGTTTGATACGAGATATCAGCCCCAGCATTTT
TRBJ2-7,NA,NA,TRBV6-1,CASSSRLYSYEQYF,TGTGCCAGCAGTTCCCGACTGTACTCCTACGAGCAGTACTTC
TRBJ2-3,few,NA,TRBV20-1,CSALPGVSGTDTQYF,TGCAGTGCGCTTCCGGGAGTAAGCGGGACAGATACGCAGTATTTT
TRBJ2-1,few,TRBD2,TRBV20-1,CSARRAVGGRYYNEQFF,TGCAGTGCTAGACGAGCGGTCGGCGGGAGATACTACAATGAGCAGTTCTTC
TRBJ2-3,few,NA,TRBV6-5,CASSPVGPDTQYF,TGTGCCAGCAGCCCAGTCGGGCCAGATACGCAGTATTTT
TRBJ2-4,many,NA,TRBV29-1,CSVEEGAGAKNIQYF,TGCAGCGTTGAAGAAGGAGCGGGAGCCAAAAACATTCAGTACTTC
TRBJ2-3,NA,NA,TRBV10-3,CAISEWERGDTQYF,TGTGCCATCAGTGAGTGGGAAAGGGGAGATACGCAGTATTTT
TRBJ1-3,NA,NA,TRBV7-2,CASSVGGNTIYF,TGTGCCAGCAGCGTCGGTGGAAACACCATATATTTT
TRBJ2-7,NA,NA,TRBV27,CASSWSGSYEQYF,TGTGCCAGCAGTTGGTCAGGATCCTACGAGCAGTACTTC
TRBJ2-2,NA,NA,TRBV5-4,CASSLDEPGELFF,TGTGCCAGCAGCTTGGATGAACCCGGGGAGCTGTTTTTT
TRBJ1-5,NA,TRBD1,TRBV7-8,CASSVRTGDRSNHPQHF,TGTGCCAGCAGCGTACGGACAGGGGATCGGAGCAATCACCCCCAGCATTTT
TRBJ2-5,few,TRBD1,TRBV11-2,CASSRTGVETQYF,TGTGCCAGCAGCCGGACAGGGGTGGAGACCCAGTACTTC
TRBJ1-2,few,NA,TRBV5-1,CASSLDPSTANYGYTF,TGCGCCAGCAGCTTGGACCCTTCGACAGCTAACTATGGCTACACCTTC
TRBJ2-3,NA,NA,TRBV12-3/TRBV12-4,CASSLRGTYTDTQYF,TGTGCCAGCAGTTTACGCGGGACATACACAGATACGCAGTATTTT
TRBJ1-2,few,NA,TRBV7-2,CASSLAERYGYTF,TGTGCCAGCAGCTTAGCTGAACGCTATGGCTACACCTTC
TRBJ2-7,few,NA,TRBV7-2,CASSLEAIRRGEQYF,TGTGCCAGCAGCTTGGAGGCGATACGCCGGGGGGAGCAGTACTTC